This entry describes one T cell receptor (beta chain). The antigen remains unidentified. The data are from a study of cytomegalovirus exposure and HLA in healthy donors. Notes on the study in general: HLA-A and HLA-B allele assignments for most subjects were reportedly predicted accurately using TCR beta sequences. Most of the TCR beta V segments (in an earlier analysis) were productive either about 87% or about 30% of the time.

It was healthy bone marrow donors who served as donors. While unrecorded immune exposures were likely, the donors were nominally healthy when sampled. The PCR was carried out with 60 Vbeta primers and 13 Jbeta primers. Repertoires were generated with immunoSEQ multiplex PCR, while TCRdb's copy carries only in-frame clones and drops some. The sample holds roughly 150,000 clones, approximately 77% seen once. The V gene end was trimmed by 4 bases and the J gene end by 8 bases; junction bases not matched to a gene: 12. Germline values: CDR1 SGHRS, CDR2 YFSETQ. The CDR3 runs 15 residues. The rearrangement joins TRBV5-1 to TRBJ2-1; 7 nucleotides agree with TRBD1. The TCR originated in a female donor in good health and CMV-seronegative. Sequenced input: PBMCs. CDR3 DNA sequence: TGCGCCAGCAGCGTAGCCCGTACAGGGGTGGATGAGCAGTTCTTC. This gives the protein CASSVARTGVDEQFF. The variable domain in full, completed from reference TRBV5-1 and TRBJ2-1, reads KAGVTQTPRYLIKTRGQQVTLSCSPISGHRSVSWYQQTPGQGLQFLFEYFSETQRNKGNFPGRFSGRQFSNSRSEMNVSTLELGDSALYLCASSVARTGVDEQFFGPGTRLTVL.